This T cell receptor (beta chain) was captured in a study of blood T cell repertoires in COVID-19 (dated by TCRdb to 2020 to 2021). About the study as a whole: Samples covering the acute and convalescent phases of COVID-19 were provided by collaborators in the United States, Italy and Spain. The material from the prospective study consisted of cDNA or gDNA derived from T cells, B-cell-depleted T cells, or PBMCs. Subjects who had been exposed to COVID-19, were actively infected with it, or had recovered from it provided the deeply sampled blood TCRbeta repertoires that made up the dataset. A freely available public database, intended as a resource for researchers studying the immune response to SARS-CoV-2, is where the repertoires were released. The samples were drawn from the first 160 participants of the ongoing ImmuneRACE study and from 1,254 subjects provided by 6 global collaborators. Sample metadata almost always included a de-identified subject ID, COVID-19 status, age in years and sex. Where available, HLA class I and class II types were taken from metadata supplied by the sample provider and were not determined by assay-based typing. Study-wide conclusions, independent of this receptor: How much clinical and demographic metadata was included differed by source and by participant, and the metadata was provided uncurated.

The immunoSEQ Assay, a bias-controlled multiplex PCR, was used to amplify TCRbeta CDR3 regions from genomic DNA. Regarding the original processing steps: The number of nucleated cells in each sample was estimated by amplification of reference gene primers within the assay. To quantify the absolute abundance of each unique TCRbeta CDR3 rearrangement, sequence reads were collapsed and filtered. Productive Simpson clonality was computed per sample as the square root of Simpson's diversity index over productive rearrangements. The clones in this table, taken by TCRdb from immuneACCESS, are in-frame only. Not every clone is retained; where verified, under half of the shortfall comes from an unresolved V gene, and the cause of the rest is unknown. The V and J calls and the clone size are those of that table, but D and trimming were determined from the DNA. This sample lists a few hundred thousand clones; roughly four fifths were detected once. The ten biggest clones cover roughly 10% of the sample.

Collaborating institutions collected whole blood in K2EDTA tubes following their own protocols. For TCRbeta analysis, collaborators shipped samples in one of three forms: frozen whole blood, isolated PBMCs, or DNA extracted from either of those sample types. Notes on this clone: The specificity of this receptor is unknown. Base qualities are not provided; no much larger clone lies one nucleotide away.

CDR1 and CDR2, looked up from the germline V gene (reference sequence), are MNHEY and SMNVEV. Cut back by 4 bases and 5 bases, the V and J ends lie 17 bases apart. The CDR3 spans 15 residues, from the cysteine through the phenylalanine. The read is trimmed to its CDR3 DNA, 45 bases read in frame from base 1. The TCR was taken from an elderly man with acute or convalescent COVID-19. Sequenced sample: peripheral blood. The rearranged chain carries TRBV27 and TRBJ2-5; TRBD2 is a weak D gene call, 6 bases matching. The CDR3 reads CASSSRGFNAETQYF. The DNA is TGTGCCAGCAGTTCCCGGGGGTTCAACGCGGAGACCCAGTACTTC.